This T cell receptor (beta chain) was observed in a study of blood T cells in healthy people across ages. The use of a sample-barcoded 5' primer and a J-beta primer mix characterized a second PCR of roughly 7 to 12 cycles. TCRdb ran MiXCR on the 5' RACE reads and lists one entry per CDR3 protein. The data contain hundreds of thousands of distinct CDR3 sequences, 24% of them seen just once; the ten biggest clones take up 8.5% to 9.5%. V shed 4 bases, J shed 0 bases, and the junction held 3 bases outside the gene matches. Germline V gives CDR1 SGHNT, CDR2 YYREEE (reference sequence). The CDR3 is 15 amino acids. This clonotype was counted a few times. The same data also contributed to another study, on T cells of mothers and their children. That paper states: Healthy Caucasian mothers, a few in number, and their six children were the donors. The second PCR used the M1S primer, and this primer added sample barcodes and 2-4 random nucleotides. Overlap in related mother-child pairs always slightly exceeded unrelated pairs, never significantly.

V and J are TRBV5-4 and TRBJ2-1, with 8 bases fitting TRBD2. Sequencing input: blood. The receptor was derived from a boy aged 5-17 years in good health. The CDR3, as DNA: TGTGCCAGCAGCCCTAGCGGGCACTCCTACAATGAGCAGTTCTTC. Translating gives CASSPSGHSYNEQFF.